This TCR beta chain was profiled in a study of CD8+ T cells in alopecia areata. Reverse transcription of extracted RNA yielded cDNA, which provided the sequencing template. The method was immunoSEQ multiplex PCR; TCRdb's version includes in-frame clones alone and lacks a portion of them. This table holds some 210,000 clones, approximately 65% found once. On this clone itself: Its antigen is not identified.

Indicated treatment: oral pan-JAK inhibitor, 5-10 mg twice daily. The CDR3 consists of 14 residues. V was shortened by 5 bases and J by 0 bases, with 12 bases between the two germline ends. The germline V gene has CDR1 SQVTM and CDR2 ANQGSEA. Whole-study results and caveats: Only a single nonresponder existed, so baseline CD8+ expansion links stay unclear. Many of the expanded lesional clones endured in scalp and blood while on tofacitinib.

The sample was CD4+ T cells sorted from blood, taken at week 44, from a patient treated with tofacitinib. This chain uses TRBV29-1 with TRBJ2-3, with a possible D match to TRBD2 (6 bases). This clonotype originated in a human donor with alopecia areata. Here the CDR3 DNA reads TGCAGCGTTTCGGCGGGACCCAGCACAGATACGCAGTATTTT. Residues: CSVSAGPSTDTQYF.